This TCR beta chain was captured in a study of CD8 T cells in ankylosing spondylitis (TCRdb year 2017). Looking at the study overall: The study set out to find disease-linked TCR variants by profiling T cell receptor beta repertoires in ankylosing spondylitis patients and healthy donors. In total, the full study cohort was made up of roughly 100 healthy donors and 20 to 25 ankylosing spondylitis patients. Peripheral blood samples were taken, and synovial fluid was additionally collected from ankylosing spondylitis patients. Overall study results and their limits: The disease-linked clones had a CD8+ phenotype and were found at relatively low frequencies in peripheral blood. Blood from ankylosing spondylitis patients appeared to be characterized by a TCR beta motif made up of fewer than ten highly homologous amino acid variants. Some motif variants had previously been reported in the synovial fluid and blood of reactive arthritis patients, which suggests shared mechanisms of disease initiation. The disease-linked clones were reported as significantly enriched in matched synovial fluid samples from ankylosing spondylitis patients.

The CDR3 holds 17 amino acids from the cysteine to the phenylalanine. CDR3 DNA is the only sequence kept; it has 51 bases, read in frame from the first base. Via the germline V gene (reference sequence), CDR1 is LNHDA and CDR2 SQIVND. The germline ends are 23 bases apart after V is trimmed by 3 bases and J by 8 bases. The sequencer listed for this sample is Illumina HiSeq 2500. TCR beta libraries were prepared by quantitative 5'-RACE with molecular barcodes. The source study handled its data this way. Disease-linked TCR variants were identified with a new computational method built on a probabilistic model of VDJ rearrangement. TCRdb redid the processing of the public reads, applying fastp at Q25 and MiXCR, and retained in-frame beta chains. CDR3 protein sequences are deduplicated, and each keeps its most common genes and DNA. None of the V and J calls come from the authors' own analysis; TCRdb made them. This sample gives more than 650,000 distinct CDR3 sequences in total; 12% of them show up just once. The top ten constitute just over 0.5% of the sample.

On this clonotype itself: Its specific antigen is unknown. No base quality values were provided; no much bigger clone lies one nucleotide off.

The clonotype comes from a male donor with ankylosing spondylitis. Sample: blood, either unsorted or a sorted T cell fraction (not recorded which). The chain is encoded by TRBV19 joined to TRBJ2-1; no D segment can be confidently identified. The CDR3 region: CASSIILGFGIHDEQFF. The nucleotide sequence reads TGTGCCAGTAGTATTATCCTTGGTTTCGGCATACACGATGAGCAGTTCTTC.